This TCR beta chain was sequenced during a study of human T cells and chemical hapten exposure. Overall study: Weekly diphenylcyclopropenone doses were given to patients' scalps across the approximately 23-week study.

In its sample, this clonotype was seen a few times. Its cognate antigen is unknown. This sample's time point: pre-sensitization, week 0. Treatment described: therapeutic diphenylcyclopropenone sensitization with weekly scalp DPC. Individual cDNA molecules received unique molecular identifiers in the library. From the RACE reads, TCRdb called clonotypes with MiXCR, one entry per CDR3 protein. In the table there are about 260,000 distinct CDR3 sequences, 7.5% to 10% of which are singletons. Trimming removed 1 base from V and 5 bases from J, with 20 bases in between. In germline, CDR1 is SEHNR, CDR2 FQNEAQ (reference sequence). This CDR3 has 17 amino acids. Points from the study as a whole: Against controls, expanded TCRs gave rise to significantly more large CDR3 similarity clusters.

The receptor was derived from a woman between 35 and 50 years old with alopecia areata. Some clones in this sample may be carry-over from other donors' samples. The sequencing used whole blood, collected in connection with sensitization to the hapten diphenylcyclopropenone (DPC). The rearrangement uses TRBV7-9 and TRBJ2-5; a possible D gene is TRBD1 (6 bases). This CDR3 reads CASSLGASTGILETQYF. CDR3 coding DNA: TGTGCCAGCAGCTTAGGAGCCTCGACAGGTATCCTGGAGACCCAGTACTTC.